These T cell receptor beta chains were read from a single sample in a study of blood T cell repertoires in COVID-19. The table came from immunoSEQ multiplex PCR; TCRdb's copy has only in-frame clones and leaves some out. The sample carries some 80,000 clones, 60% to 85% recorded once. Input material: peripheral blood. The receptors here all came from a human donor in a cohort sampled during active COVID-19. Both conserved end residues are trimmed from each CDR3. Fields, in order: D gene, V gene, CDR3 protein. The D gene is left open where the match is weak.

TRBD2	TRBV5-1	ASSLEAGGPREQF
-	TRBV24-1	ATSPGRGGYT
-	TRBV7-9	ASSQGPGRNTEAF
-	TRBV7-8	ASSLAFGLSTDTQY
TRBD2	TRBV9	ASSANHHWEGETQY
-	TRBV9	ASSGGGSSYNEQF
-	TRBV2	AKQSSGTLNTGELF
-	TRBV2	ASSDRGLGEAF
-	TRBV27	ASSFSRGPYEQY
-	TRBV5-1	ASSLGGKHQEGETQY
TRBD2	TRBV2	ASRGGLAGETQY
-	TRBV7-9	ASSLSTGYNEQF
-	TRBV3-1/TRBV3-2	ASSRGTEETQY
TRBD1	TRBV3-1/TRBV3-2	ASSHFRGYGGYT
TRBD2	TRBV11-3	ASSPGVAGNEQY
TRBD1	TRBV4-1	ASSLTGTGELF
-	TRBV4-1	ASSQGSGPNQPQH
TRBD1	TRBV9	ASSPSPGQGYEQY
-	TRBV4-1	ASSQEGAPNQPQH
TRBD1	TRBV6-5	ASRGTGQETQY
-	TRBV2	ASALTGLGYNEQF
TRBD1	TRBV19	ASSQRQGNSPLH
TRBD1	TRBV6-1	ASSELGTGYEQY
TRBD1	TRBV5-8	ASSVEGAPAEAF
TRBD2	TRBV9	ASSKSGGKTDTQY
TRBD1	TRBV4-2	ASSPQRDRGDYGYT
-	TRBV5-4	ASSLTVSNTGELF
-	TRBV5-4	ASRRPDSPLH
TRBD2	TRBV7-9	ASSPLTGGGNEQF
-	TRBV6-2/TRBV6-3	ASSHRGWYEQY
TRBD2	TRBV7-2	ASTSSGSSYNEQF
-	TRBV28	ASSSPPAGVEKLF